This T cell receptor beta chain stems from a study of a mutant IDH1 vaccine in newly diagnosed glioma. Study-level information: Antecedent treatment encompassed radiotherapy, temozolomide, or their combination; the majority received both. Study-level findings and limits: Most patients, 85% to 95%, showed vaccine-induced immune responses.

The CDR3 covers 16 residues. V was pared by 2 bases and J by 4 bases, with 18 bases between. The germline gives CDR1 SGHTS, CDR2 YDEGEE. As to this clone: Its antigen remains unidentified.

As to time point: baseline, week 1 (first vaccination visit). Noted treatment: pre-vaccination baseline after standard-of-care therapy. The study enrolled donors with new WHO grade 3 or 4 IDH1-mutant, ATRX-lost astrocytomas. Clones were read by immunoSEQ multiplex PCR, and TCRdb kept only the in-frame ones, dropping some. The table has about 92,000 clones, around four fifths seen once. The sequence was collected from a man between 35 and 55 years old with glioma. The rearrangement links TRBV5-8 to TRBJ1-1; the D gene is possibly TRBD1 (5 bases). The specimen comprised PBMCs, sampled from a glioma patient treated with radiotherapy, temozolomide or both. The CDR3 spells CASSFFVGGLGTEAFF. As DNA, the CDR3 is TGTGCCAGCAGCTTTTTTGTCGGGGGTCTGGGCACTGAAGCTTTCTTT.